Listed below are T cell receptor beta chains from one sample, sequenced in a study of shared clonotypes between healthy human individuals. Using immunoSEQ multiplex PCR, the repertoire was profiled, and TCRdb retains in-frame clones only, with some absent. The profile covers about 2,100,000 clones, with approximately 94% appearing a single time and roughly 1.7% taken by the ten largest. Sequencing used naive CD8+ T cells from PBMCs. These receptors all stem from a man aged 18 to 30 in good health. Some clones in this sample may be carry-over from other donors' samples. CDR3s include the opening cysteine and the closing phenylalanine or tryptophan. D genes are given only for firm matches. A row's size may be missing; if present it is once, few, many or a size class.

TRBJ2-5 | - | once | TRBV6-1 | CATRTDGTQYF
TRBJ2-2 | - | - | TRBV19 | CASIPRGNTGELFF
TRBJ2-5 | - | - | TRBV28 | CASSFYSQETQYF
TRBJ2-1 | TRBD2 | - | TRBV4-1 | CASSLRLASNEQFF
TRBJ2-3 | - | once | TRBV6-5 | CASSYFGLPDTDTQYF
TRBJ2-7 | TRBD2 | - | TRBV28 | CASSVSGSRGEQYF
TRBJ2-6 | TRBD1 | - | TRBV6-5 | CASSYWTGAGANVLTF
TRBJ2-5 | - | - | TRBV27 | CASSTSRGRGGQETQYF
TRBJ2-1 | - | - | TRBV6-1 | CASRRAGAPYNEQFF
TRBJ1-4 | TRBD1 | - | TRBV30 | CAWRRDRNEKLFF
TRBJ2-3 | TRBD1 | once | TRBV28 | CASSRGQGAPSLPFFPADTQYF
TRBJ2-1 | - | - | TRBV4-2 | CASSQDVANEQFF
TRBJ2-1 | TRBD2 | - | TRBV7-9 | CASSLASGSSNEQFF
TRBJ2-1 | TRBD1 | once | TRBV19 | CASSTRPGQAREEQFF
TRBJ2-2 | - | - | TRBV7-9 | CASSHHMTGANTGELFF